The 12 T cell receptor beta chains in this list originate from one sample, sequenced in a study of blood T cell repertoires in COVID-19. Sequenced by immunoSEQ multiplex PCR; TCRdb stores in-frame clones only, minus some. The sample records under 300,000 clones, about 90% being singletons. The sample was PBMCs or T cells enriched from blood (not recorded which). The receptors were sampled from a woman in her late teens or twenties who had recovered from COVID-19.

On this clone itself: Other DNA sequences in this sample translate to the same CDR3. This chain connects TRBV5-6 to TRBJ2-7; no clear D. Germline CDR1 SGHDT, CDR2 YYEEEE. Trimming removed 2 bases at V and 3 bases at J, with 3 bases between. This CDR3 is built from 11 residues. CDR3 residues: CASSFGYEQYF. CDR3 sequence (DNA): TGTGCCAGCAGCTTCGGCTACGAGCAGTACTTC.

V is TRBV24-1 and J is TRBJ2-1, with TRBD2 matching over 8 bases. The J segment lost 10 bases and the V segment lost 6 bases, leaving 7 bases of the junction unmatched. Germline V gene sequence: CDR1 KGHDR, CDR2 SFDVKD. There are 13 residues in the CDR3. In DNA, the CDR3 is TGTGCCACCAGTTTTCACCGGGGGGGAGAGCAGTTCTTC. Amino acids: CATSFHRGGEQFF.

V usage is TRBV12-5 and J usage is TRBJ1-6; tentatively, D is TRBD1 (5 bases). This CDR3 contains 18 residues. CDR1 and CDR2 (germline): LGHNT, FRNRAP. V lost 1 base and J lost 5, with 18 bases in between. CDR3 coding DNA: TGTGCTAGTGGTTTGGAGCAAAAGACAGAGTTACATAATTCACCCCTCCACTTT. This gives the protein CASGLEQKTELHNSPLHF.

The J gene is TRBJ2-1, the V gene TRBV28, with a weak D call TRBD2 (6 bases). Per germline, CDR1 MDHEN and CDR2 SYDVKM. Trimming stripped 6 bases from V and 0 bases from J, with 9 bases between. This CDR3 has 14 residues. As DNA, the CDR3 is TGTGCCAGCAGACATAGCGGCTCCTACAATGAGCAGTTCTTC. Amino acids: CASRHSGSYNEQFF.

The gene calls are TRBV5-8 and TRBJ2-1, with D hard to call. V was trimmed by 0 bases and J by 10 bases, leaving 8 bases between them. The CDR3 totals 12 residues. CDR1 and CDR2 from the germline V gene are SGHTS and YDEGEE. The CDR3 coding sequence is TGTGCCAGCAGCTTGGCCGGGTGGGAGCAGTTCTTC. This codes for CASSLAGWEQFF.

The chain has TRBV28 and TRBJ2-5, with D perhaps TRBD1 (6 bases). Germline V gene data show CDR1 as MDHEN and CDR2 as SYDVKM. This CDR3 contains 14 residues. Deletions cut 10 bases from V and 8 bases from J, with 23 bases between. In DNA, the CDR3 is TGTGCCACCCAACCTGGACAGAGGCCCGTAACCCAGTACTTC. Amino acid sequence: CATQPGQRPVTQYF. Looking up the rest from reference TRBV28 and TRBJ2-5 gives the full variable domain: DVKVTQSSRYLVKRTGEKVFLECVQDMDHENMFWYRQDPGLGLRLIYFSYDVKMKEKGDIPEGYSVSREKKERFSLILESASTNQTSMYLCATQPGQRPVTQYFGPGTRLLVL.

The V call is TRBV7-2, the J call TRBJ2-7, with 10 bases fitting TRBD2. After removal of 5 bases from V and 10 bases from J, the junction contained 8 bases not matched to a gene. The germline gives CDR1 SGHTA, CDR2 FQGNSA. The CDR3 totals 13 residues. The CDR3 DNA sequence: TGTGCCAGCAGCGTCCCTAGCGGGGGACTTCAGTACTTC. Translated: CASSVPSGGLQYF.

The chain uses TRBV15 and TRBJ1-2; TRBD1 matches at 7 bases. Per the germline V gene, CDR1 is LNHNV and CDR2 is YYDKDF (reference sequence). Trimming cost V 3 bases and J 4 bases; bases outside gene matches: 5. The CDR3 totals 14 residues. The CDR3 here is CATSSVTGSYGYTF. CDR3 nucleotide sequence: TGTGCCACCAGCAGTGTGACAGGGAGCTATGGCTACACCTTC.

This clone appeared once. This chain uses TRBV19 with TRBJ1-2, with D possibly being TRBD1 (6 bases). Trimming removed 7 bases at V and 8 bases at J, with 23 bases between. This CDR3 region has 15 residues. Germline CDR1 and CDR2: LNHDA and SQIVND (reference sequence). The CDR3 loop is CASKTPQRNREGYTF. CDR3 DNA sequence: TGTGCCAGTAAGACCCCCCAGCGGAACAGGGAGGGCTACACCTTC.

Here the CDR3 DNA reads TGTGCCAGCAGTTTACTAGGAATCTACAATGAGCAGTTCTTC. Its translation: CASSLLGIYNEQFF. V is TRBV28 and J is TRBJ2-1; no definite D call. This CDR3 region has 14 residues. Germline loops: CDR1 MDHEN, CDR2 SYDVKM. Trimming left V 2 bases short and J 3 bases short, with 8 bases between.

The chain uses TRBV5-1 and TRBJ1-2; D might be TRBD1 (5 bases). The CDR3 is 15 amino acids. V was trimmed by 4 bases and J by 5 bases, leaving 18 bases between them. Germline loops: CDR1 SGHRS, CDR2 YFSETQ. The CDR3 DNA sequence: TGCGCCAGCAGCAAGACCCAACAAGACAGATATGGCTACACCTTC. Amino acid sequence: CASSKTQQDRYGYTF.

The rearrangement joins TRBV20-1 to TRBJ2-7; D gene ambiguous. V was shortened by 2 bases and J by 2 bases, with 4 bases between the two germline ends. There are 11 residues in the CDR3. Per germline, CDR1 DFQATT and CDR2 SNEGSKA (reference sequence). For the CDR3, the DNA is TGCAGTGCTAGACCCGCCTACGAGCAGTACTTC. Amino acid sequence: CSARPAYEQYF.